The present TCR beta chain was sequenced within a study of T-cell reconstitution after alpha-beta-depleted transplantation in children. Whole-study findings and limits: About two months after transplant, alpha-beta T cells reportedly came from several hundred expanded graft clones.

Ten or more counts support this clonotype. Its target is not known. The TCRbeta library was prepared with unique molecular identifiers. From the PCR reads, TCRdb called clonotypes with MiXCR, one entry per CDR3 protein. The sample shows roughly 49,000 distinct CDR3 sequences, roughly 8.7% of them seen only once. The trim removed 5 bases at V and 7 bases at J, leaving 7 bases unmatched. This CDR3 is built from 15 residues. The V gene's germline CDR1 is SGHTA and CDR2 FQGNSA. Sequenced material: PBMCs, mostly from graft donor cells, taken 60 days after TCRalphabeta/CD19-depleted stem cell transplant. This receptor was taken from a male patient aged 2 to 10 who had a stem cell transplant for chronic granulomatous disease, so the T cells may come from the graft donor. The chain couples TRBV7-2 to TRBJ2-7, with 14 bases aligning to TRBD2. The CDR3 DNA follows: TGTGCCAGCAGCCTACGGACTAGCGGGAGGCAAGAGCAGTACTTC. Translation gives CASSLRTSGRQEQYF.